The rows below give T cell receptor beta chains drawn from one sample of a study of T cell responses to AZD1222 COVID-19 vaccine. Data came from immunoSEQ multiplex PCR; TCRdb stores just in-frame clones and leaves some out. The data show 250,000 or so clones, approximately 93% seen once. The input for sequencing was peripheral blood, taken on day 0 of AZD1222 vaccination. The receptors originated from an adult in good health. CDR3s include the opening cysteine and the closing phenylalanine or tryptophan. A D gene is named only where the DNA matches it firmly. Some rows have no size entry. The others give once, few or many, or a class for an expanded clone.

d_gene	v_gene	abundance	j_gene	CDR3nt	CDR3aa
-	TRBV18	-	TRBJ2-3	TGTGCCAGCTCACCAGTAGGGAGGACAGATACGCAGTATTTT	CASSPVGRTDTQYF
-	TRBV10-2	-	TRBJ1-1	TGCGCCAGCAGTGAGTCGGAGGACCGGCCGGCTTTCTTT	CASSESEDRPAFF
TRBD1	TRBV12-3/TRBV12-4	-	TRBJ1-2	TGTGCCAGCAGCCGAACAGGGGGCAGTGGCTACACCTTC	CASSRTGGSGYTF
TRBD1	TRBV19	-	TRBJ1-5	TGTGCCACGAATAGGGGGGGGACAGGATATAGCAATCAGCCCCAGCATTTT	CATNRGGTGYSNQPQHF
-	TRBV5-4	-	TRBJ2-6	TGTGCCAGCAGCTTGGACCTATCTGGGGCCAACGTCCTGACTTTC	CASSLDLSGANVLTF
-	TRBV6-5	-	TRBJ2-7	TGTGCCAGCAGAACCAATGGCGGGTTCTACGAGCAGTACTTC	CASRTNGGFYEQYF
TRBD1	TRBV6-6	-	TRBJ1-2	TGTGCCAGCAGTAATCGTAAGGGGGCCCCCGGGACCTTC	CASSNRKGAPGTF
-	TRBV5-6	-	TRBJ1-4	TGTGCCAGCAGCTTGGGACATATAGAAGGGGAAAAACTGTTTTTT	CASSLGHIEGEKLFF
TRBD2	TRBV28	-	TRBJ2-1	TGTGCCAGCAGCCCATTACTAGCGGGAGGGCGTTACAATGAGCAGTTCTTC	CASSPLLAGGRYNEQFF
-	TRBV7-9	-	TRBJ1-1	TGTGCCAGCAGCTTAGAGGCGAACACTGAAGCTTTCTTT	CASSLEANTEAFF
-	TRBV27	-	TRBJ1-5	TGTGCCAGCACTGACAGGCCAGGACAGCCCCAGCATTTT	CASTDRPGQPQHF
TRBD2	TRBV7-9	-	TRBJ2-7	TGTGCCAGCAGCTTCGGGGGGTCAACCTACGAGCAGTACTTC	CASSFGGSTYEQYF
-	TRBV28	few	TRBJ1-5	TGTGCCGCGGGATGGGGCAATCAGCCCCAGCATTTT	CAAGWGNQPQHF
-	TRBV13	-	TRBJ1-6	TGTGCCAGCAGCGCCCCGGGGTGGAATTCACCCCTCCACTTT	CASSAPGWNSPLHF
-	TRBV5-4	-	TRBJ1-4	TGTGCCAGCAGCTTGGATCTATGGGACGATAATGAAAAACTGTTTTTT	CASSLDLWDDNEKLFF
-	TRBV3-1/TRBV3-2	once	TRBJ2-1	TGTGCCAGCAGCTTCCTTGTTCCTCCGGGCAATGAGCAGTTCTTC	CASSFLVPPGNEQFF
TRBD1	TRBV4-2	-	TRBJ2-1	TGTGCCAGCAGCCAAGTTGGGACCGGGACAGGGATAGGAGATGAGCAGTTCTTC	CASSQVGTGTGIGDEQFF
-	TRBV7-8	-	TRBJ1-1	TGTGCCAGCAGCTCCAGCGGGGGTAGGTACACTGAAGCTTTCTTT	CASSSSGGRYTEAFF
TRBD2	TRBV19	-	TRBJ2-5	TGTGCCAATTCTCGGGGGTCTAGCGGGATGAGGGGAGAGACCCAGTACTTC	CANSRGSSGMRGETQYF
TRBD2	TRBV5-1	-	TRBJ2-5	TGCGCCAGCAGCGTGGGACTAGCGGGGTACCAAGAGACCCAGTACTTC	CASSVGLAGYQETQYF
TRBD2	TRBV19	-	TRBJ2-2	TGTGCCAGTAGTATAGCGGCTAGCGGGAGAACCGGGGAGCTGTTTTTT	CASSIAASGRTGELFF
TRBD2	TRBV6-2/TRBV6-3	once	TRBJ2-3	TGTGCCAGCAGTTACGCCACTAGCGGGAGGGGTGATACGCAGTATTTT	CASSYATSGRGDTQYF
-	TRBV4-1	-	TRBJ2-1	TGCGCCAGCAGCCGCATTAGCGGCCCGGGGAATGAGCAGTTCTTC	CASSRISGPGNEQFF
TRBD1	TRBV27	once	TRBJ1-2	TGTGCCAGCAGTGCCCTCGGGGCGGGACAGAGCTACTATGGCTACACCTTC	CASSALGAGQSYYGYTF
-	TRBV5-6	-	TRBJ1-2	TGTGCCAGCAGCCGGGGCACGTCGGCCTATGGCTACACCTTC	CASSRGTSAYGYTF
-	TRBV5-1	few	TRBJ2-1	TGCGCCAGCAGACAAGCACCAGGGGTAAATGAGCAGTTCTTC	CASRQAPGVNEQFF
-	TRBV28	few	TRBJ2-7	TGTGCCAGCCTCAGGGTAGGTTACGAGCAGTACTTC	CASLRVGYEQYF
TRBD1	TRBV5-1	-	TRBJ2-7	TGCGCCAGCTCCGCGGGACAGGCCCTTAGCGAGCAGTACTTC	CASSAGQALSEQYF
-	TRBV7-3	-	TRBJ1-4	TGTGCCAGCAGCCAGGACCCGCCAGATGAAAAACTGTTTTTT	CASSQDPPDEKLFF
-	TRBV5-4	-	TRBJ1-1	TGTGCCAGCAGCTCCAGGACGGTGAACACTGAAGCTTTCTTT	CASSSRTVNTEAFF
-	TRBV6-5	-	TRBJ1-6	TGTGCCAGCAGTTACTCGAACAGGGTGGAGAATTCACCCCTCCACTTT	CASSYSNRVENSPLHF
-	TRBV10-3	-	TRBJ1-5	TGTGCCATCAGTGGGGGCCTAAATCAGCCCCAGCATTTT	CAISGGLNQPQHF
-	TRBV15	-	TRBJ1-5	TGTGCCACCGGGCGCCAGGGCGACCGTCAGCCCCAGCATTTT	CATGRQGDRQPQHF
-	TRBV14	-	TRBJ1-6	TGTGCCAGCAGCCCGCCGGCCTTAGGACAGCTCGGTTCTCCCCATTGGGGTTCACCCCTCCACTTT	CASSPPALGQLGSPHWGSPLHF
-	TRBV7-3	-	TRBJ1-5	TGTGCCAGCAGCTTACGGGCCCAGGGGATTAACAATCAGCCCCAGCATTTT	CASSLRAQGINNQPQHF
-	TRBV18	-	TRBJ2-7	TGTGCCAGCTCACCGCCAAGCGCCTACGAGCAGTACTTC	CASSPPSAYEQYF